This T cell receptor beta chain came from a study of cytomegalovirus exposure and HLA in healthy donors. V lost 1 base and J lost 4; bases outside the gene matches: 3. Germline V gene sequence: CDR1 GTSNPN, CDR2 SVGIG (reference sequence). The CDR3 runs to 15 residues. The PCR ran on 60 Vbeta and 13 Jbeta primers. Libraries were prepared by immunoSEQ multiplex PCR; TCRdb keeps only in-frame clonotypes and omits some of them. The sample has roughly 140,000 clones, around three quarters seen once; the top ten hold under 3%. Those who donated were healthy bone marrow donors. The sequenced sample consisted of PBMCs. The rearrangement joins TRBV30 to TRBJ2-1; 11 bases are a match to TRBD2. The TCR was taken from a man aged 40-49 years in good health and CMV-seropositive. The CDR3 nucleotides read TGTGCCTGGAGTGGGACTAGCGGGCCGTACAATGAGCAGTTCTTC. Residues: CAWSGTSGPYNEQFF.